These T cell receptor beta chains were read from a single sample in a study of cytomegalovirus exposure and HLA in healthy donors. Produced via immunoSEQ multiplex PCR; TCRdb's table is partial and in-frame only. The table shows 150,000 to 200,000 clones, with about nine tenths occurring only once. Material for sequencing was PBMCs. The receptors shown here come from a woman in her 30s in good health and CMV-seronegative. CDR3s include the opening cysteine and the closing phenylalanine or tryptophan. A D gene is named only where the DNA matches it firmly. Clone size is stated in some rows and not others, as once, few, many or a class when expanded.

CDR3 DNA: TGTGCCAGCAGTCGGGGGGGACAGGGGTACTACGAGCAGTACTTC
CDR3 protein: CASSRGGQGYYEQYF
clone size: -
D gene: TRBD1
V gene: TRBV6-5
J gene: TRBJ2-7

CDR3 DNA: TGTGCCAGCAGCTTTCAAGCTGGTGAGCAGTACTTC
CDR3 protein: CASSFQAGEQYF
clone size: -
D gene: -
V gene: TRBV5-6
J gene: TRBJ2-7

CDR3 DNA: TGTGCCAGCAGCCTTAGGGGGCCTACCTACAATGAGCAGTTCTTC
CDR3 protein: CASSLRGPTYNEQFF
clone size: -
D gene: TRBD1
V gene: TRBV13
J gene: TRBJ2-1

CDR3 DNA: TGCGCCAGCAGCCAAGAAGGGACAGGGATCTACAATGAGCAGTTCTTC
CDR3 protein: CASSQEGTGIYNEQFF
clone size: -
D gene: TRBD1
V gene: TRBV4-1
J gene: TRBJ2-1

CDR3 DNA: TGTGCCACGACCGGGACAGGGGTCACCGGGGAGCTGTTTTTT
CDR3 protein: CATTGTGVTGELFF
clone size: -
D gene: TRBD1
V gene: TRBV15
J gene: TRBJ2-2

CDR3 DNA: TGTGCTAGTGGTTCTGCTGGGGGCACTGAAGCTTTCTTT
CDR3 protein: CASGSAGGTEAFF
clone size: -
D gene: -
V gene: TRBV12-5
J gene: TRBJ1-1

CDR3 DNA: TGCGCCAGCAGCTTGACCGGGACACCAACTTACAATGAGCAGTTCTTC
CDR3 protein: CASSLTGTPTYNEQFF
clone size: -
D gene: -
V gene: TRBV5-1
J gene: TRBJ2-1

CDR3 DNA: TGTGCCAGCCATTCAGCAACTAATGAAAAACTGTTTTTT
CDR3 protein: CASHSATNEKLFF
clone size: -
D gene: -
V gene: TRBV18
J gene: TRBJ1-4

CDR3 DNA: TGCGCCAGCAGCCAAGGTCACAGGATAAATAACTATGGCTACACCTTC
CDR3 protein: CASSQGHRINNYGYTF
clone size: -
D gene: -
V gene: TRBV4-3
J gene: TRBJ1-2

CDR3 DNA: TGTGCCAGCAGCCCGCTGGGCGGGGGAGGGTCCTACAATGAGCAGTTCTTC
CDR3 protein: CASSPLGGGGSYNEQFF
clone size: -
D gene: TRBD2
V gene: TRBV7-2
J gene: TRBJ2-1

CDR3 DNA: TGTGCCAGCAGCTTCCCGGGAGTGCTCTACAATGAGCAGTTCTTC
CDR3 protein: CASSFPGVLYNEQFF
clone size: once
D gene: -
V gene: TRBV5-4
J gene: TRBJ2-1

CDR3 DNA: TGCGCCAGCAGCTTGGGACAGAGCACAGATACGCAGTATTTT
CDR3 protein: CASSLGQSTDTQYF
clone size: -
D gene: -
V gene: TRBV5-1
J gene: TRBJ2-3

CDR3 DNA: TGTGCCAGCAGTGAGGCCTACGAGCAGTACTTC
CDR3 protein: CASSEAYEQYF
clone size: few
D gene: -
V gene: TRBV25-1
J gene: TRBJ2-7

CDR3 DNA: TGTGCCAGCAGCTTAGCCCCCGGGACTAGCGGGATCCATGAGCAGTTCTTC
CDR3 protein: CASSLAPGTSGIHEQFF
clone size: -
D gene: TRBD2
V gene: TRBV7-7
J gene: TRBJ2-1

CDR3 DNA: TGTGCCAGCAGCCGGGTCGATTTCGGCACAGATACGCAGTATTTT
CDR3 protein: CASSRVDFGTDTQYF
clone size: -
D gene: -
V gene: TRBV5-8
J gene: TRBJ2-3

CDR3 DNA: TGCGCCAGCAGCTCACTGGGGGGATCGAACACTGAAGCTTTCTTT
CDR3 protein: CASSSLGGSNTEAFF
clone size: -
D gene: -
V gene: TRBV5-1
J gene: TRBJ1-1

CDR3 DNA: TGTGCCAGCAGCCAACATCCCGGGGCAGACACTGAAGCTTTCTTT
CDR3 protein: CASSQHPGADTEAFF
clone size: -
D gene: -
V gene: TRBV14
J gene: TRBJ1-1

CDR3 DNA: TGTGCCAGCAGCTTAGGTTTAGGTGGCTACGAGCAGTACTTC
CDR3 protein: CASSLGLGGYEQYF
clone size: once
D gene: -
V gene: TRBV7-8
J gene: TRBJ2-7

CDR3 DNA: TGTGCCAGCAGTTTAAAAGTGGGGCGAGGAAACACCATATATTTT
CDR3 protein: CASSLKVGRGNTIYF
clone size: -
D gene: -
V gene: TRBV27
J gene: TRBJ1-3

CDR3 DNA: TGTGCTAGCAGCCCACAGGGCCTGGGGGGTGGGGCGCAGTTCTTC
CDR3 protein: CASSPQGLGGGAQFF
clone size: -
D gene: -
V gene: TRBV7-7
J gene: TRBJ2-1

CDR3 DNA: TGTGCCAGCAGCTTAGCGCTTTCGTCTATCCGTAACACCGGGGAGCTGTTTTTT
CDR3 protein: CASSLALSSIRNTGELFF
clone size: -
D gene: -
V gene: TRBV7-2
J gene: TRBJ2-2

CDR3 DNA: TGTGCCAGCAGCTACAGGGACACAGATACGCAGTATTTT
CDR3 protein: CASSYRDTDTQYF
clone size: -
D gene: -
V gene: TRBV5-6
J gene: TRBJ2-3

CDR3 DNA: TGCGCCAGCAGCCAAGGGTTGGACAGAAAAAGCTCCTACGAGCAGTACTTC
CDR3 protein: CASSQGLDRKSSYEQYF
clone size: -
D gene: -
V gene: TRBV4-3
J gene: TRBJ2-7

CDR3 DNA: TGTGCCAGCAGCTCAACGGACAGGTCTATCTCCTACGAGCAGTACTTC
CDR3 protein: CASSSTDRSISYEQYF
clone size: -
D gene: TRBD1
V gene: TRBV7-9
J gene: TRBJ2-7

CDR3 DNA: TGCGCCAGCAGCTTGGACGGGACAGCTTACTACGAGCAGTACTTC
CDR3 protein: CASSLDGTAYYEQYF
clone size: -
D gene: TRBD1
V gene: TRBV5-1
J gene: TRBJ2-7

CDR3 DNA: TGCAGCGTTGAGATCGGCAGGGGCGGCGGGGAGCTGTTTTTT
CDR3 protein: CSVEIGRGGGELFF
clone size: -
D gene: -
V gene: TRBV29-1
J gene: TRBJ2-2

CDR3 DNA: TGTGCCAGCAGTGAAACTTTAGGACAGGTTGTCTATGGCTACACCTTC
CDR3 protein: CASSETLGQVVYGYTF
clone size: -
D gene: TRBD1
V gene: TRBV6-1
J gene: TRBJ1-2

CDR3 DNA: TGTGCCAGCAGCTTGGACAGGGCGTGGAACACTGAAGCTTTCTTT
CDR3 protein: CASSLDRAWNTEAFF
clone size: -
D gene: TRBD1
V gene: TRBV7-2
J gene: TRBJ1-1

CDR3 DNA: TGTGCCAGCAGTCGGGTCGGGCGATGGGGCACTGAAGCTTTCTTT
CDR3 protein: CASSRVGRWGTEAFF
clone size: -
D gene: -
V gene: TRBV27
J gene: TRBJ1-1

CDR3 DNA: TGTGCCAGCAGTTTGGTCCCTCGGGGGGCCGGGGTTGAGACCCAGTACTTC
CDR3 protein: CASSLVPRGAGVETQYF
clone size: -
D gene: -
V gene: TRBV27
J gene: TRBJ2-5

CDR3 DNA: TGTGCCAGCAGTGACCCCACAAGGGGAAATCAGCCCCAGCATTTT
CDR3 protein: CASSDPTRGNQPQHF
clone size: -
D gene: -
V gene: TRBV2
J gene: TRBJ1-5

CDR3 DNA: TGTGCCAGTAGTATTCGGGGCAGGGGGCCTTACAATGAGCAGTTCTTC
CDR3 protein: CASSIRGRGPYNEQFF
clone size: -
D gene: TRBD1
V gene: TRBV19
J gene: TRBJ2-1

CDR3 DNA: TGTGCCAGCAGTGGACAGCGCAATCAGCCCCAGCATTTT
CDR3 protein: CASSGQRNQPQHF
clone size: many
D gene: -
V gene: TRBV6-5
J gene: TRBJ1-5

CDR3 DNA: TGTGCCAGCAGCTTAGAACTGGGGGCCGTCTACGAGCAGTACTTC
CDR3 protein: CASSLELGAVYEQYF
clone size: -
D gene: -
V gene: TRBV7-2
J gene: TRBJ2-7

CDR3 DNA: TGTGCCAGCAGCCGGGTTGATGAGCAGTTCTTC
CDR3 protein: CASSRVDEQFF
clone size: -
D gene: -
V gene: TRBV5-6
J gene: TRBJ2-1

CDR3 DNA: TGTGCCAGCAGCCTAGGACAACCCCCGTGGGAGCAGTACTTC
CDR3 protein: CASSLGQPPWEQYF
clone size: -
D gene: -
V gene: TRBV5-6
J gene: TRBJ2-7

CDR3 DNA: TGCAGTGCTAGTAGGGCTAGGGGCTACACCTTC
CDR3 protein: CSASRARGYTF
clone size: -
D gene: -
V gene: TRBV20-1
J gene: TRBJ1-2

CDR3 DNA: TGTGCCAGCAGCTTAAGGAGTAGCGGGGGGGTTCTTGAGCAGTTCTTC
CDR3 protein: CASSLRSSGGVLEQFF
clone size: -
D gene: TRBD2
V gene: TRBV7-2
J gene: TRBJ2-1

CDR3 DNA: TGTGCCAGCAGTTACCAGGTGACAACTAATGAAAAACTGTTTTTT
CDR3 protein: CASSYQVTTNEKLFF
clone size: -
D gene: -
V gene: TRBV6-5
J gene: TRBJ1-4

CDR3 DNA: TGTGCCAGCAGTTTACTAGGGCAGGGGGGCTACACCTTC
CDR3 protein: CASSLLGQGGYTF
clone size: -
D gene: -
V gene: TRBV27
J gene: TRBJ1-2

CDR3 DNA: TGCGCCAGCAGCCAAGATAGAATAGCCCCCAATGAGCAGTTCTTC
CDR3 protein: CASSQDRIAPNEQFF
clone size: -
D gene: -
V gene: TRBV4-3
J gene: TRBJ2-1

CDR3 DNA: TGCGCCAGCAGCCAAAAACGGGACGGAACGCAGTTCTTC
CDR3 protein: CASSQKRDGTQFF
clone size: -
D gene: -
V gene: TRBV4-3
J gene: TRBJ2-1

CDR3 DNA: TGCGCCAGCAGCTTGGGTTTCAACCCCTACGAGCAGTACTTC
CDR3 protein: CASSLGFNPYEQYF
clone size: once
D gene: -
V gene: TRBV5-1
J gene: TRBJ2-7